A selection of T cell receptor beta chains follows, all from one sample in a study of Graves' ophthalmopathy and Graves' hyperthyroidism. TCRdb analysed the multiplex PCR reads with MiXCR anew, one entry per CDR3 protein. Among 150,000 to 200,000 distinct CDR3 sequences listed, roughly 36% were seen once. The sample consisted of peripheral blood. The receptor set was obtained from a man aged 25-45 years with Graves' ophthalmopathy. CDR3s include the opening cysteine and the closing phenylalanine or tryptophan. A D gene is named only where the DNA matches it firmly. Size is stated for part of the rows, as once, few or many counts, or as a class when the clone is expanded.

TRBJ2-5,TRBV25-1,-,TRBD1,TGTGCCAGCAGTGAAGGGGGACAGGAAGAGACCCAGTACTTC,CASSEGGQEETQYF
TRBJ2-7,TRBV6-5,-,-,TGTGCCAGCAGTTACAATGGGGGCTACGAGCAGTACTTC,CASSYNGGYEQYF
TRBJ2-7,TRBV11-2,many,-,TGTGCCAGCAGCTTAGACGTGTCCAGTTACGAGCAGTACTTC,CASSLDVSSYEQYF
TRBJ2-7,TRBV24-1,-,TRBD1,TGTGCCACCAGTGATTCGCGCAGGGACAGGGTTTTGTGGTACTTC,CATSDSRRDRVLWYF
TRBJ2-7,TRBV6-2/TRBV6-3,-,-,TGTGCCAGCACCGACAGGGAGGGGCAGTACTTC,CASTDREGQYF
TRBJ2-7,TRBV11-2,-,TRBD2,TGTGCCAGCACCTCAAGCGGGAACTCCTACGAGCAGTACTTC,CASTSSGNSYEQYF
TRBJ2-5,TRBV20-1,few,-,TGCAGTGCAAACAGGGCGCGGGAGACACGAGAGACCCAGTACTTC,CSANRARETRETQYF
TRBJ2-5,TRBV24-1,-,-,TGTGCCACCAGTTGGAGGGAAGAGACCCAGTACTTC,CATSWREETQYF
TRBJ1-5,TRBV12-3/TRBV12-4,many,TRBD1,TGTGCCAGCAGTCGACAGGGGGCTTACCCAAATCAGCCCCAGCATTTT,CASSRQGAYPNQPQHF
TRBJ1-5,TRBV7-2,many,TRBD1,TGTGCCAGCAGCTCGGGACAGTACAATCAGCCCCAGCATTTT,CASSSGQYNQPQHF
TRBJ2-7,TRBV12-3/TRBV12-4,many,TRBD1,TGTGCCAGCAGGAGGGCGGGGACAGGGGGCTACGAGCAGTACTTC,CASRRAGTGGYEQYF
TRBJ2-7,TRBV12-3/TRBV12-4,-,TRBD2,TGTGCCAGCAGTATCGGACTAGCGGAGGATTCGCAGTACTTC,CASSIGLAEDSQYF
TRBJ2-5,TRBV6-5,-,TRBD1,TGTGCCAGCAGTTACTCCCCCCGGGACAGCAAAGAGACCCAGTACTTC,CASSYSPRDSKETQYF
TRBJ2-7,TRBV6-2/TRBV6-3,-,TRBD1,TGTGCCAGCAGTTACTCTTCTCGGGACAGGAGGGGGTACGAGCAGTACTTC,CASSYSSRDRRGYEQYF
TRBJ2-3,TRBV28,many,-,TGTGCCACCCTCCGGGACGCAAGCACAGATACGCAGTATTTT,CATLRDASTDTQYF
TRBJ1-3,TRBV6-1,-,-,TGTGCCAGCAGTGGCCCGGCTGGAAACACCATATATTTT,CASSGPAGNTIYF
TRBJ1-1,TRBV28,-,-,TGTGCCAGCATCCTGCGGCAGGCGGGGTACACTGAAGCTTTCTTT,CASILRQAGYTEAFF
TRBJ2-7,TRBV6-1,-,-,TGTGCCAGCAGTGAAGGCCTTCCGCCTCCCGGGCCCCAACCCTTCGAGCAGTACTTC,CASSEGLPPPGPQPFEQYF
TRBJ2-7,TRBV6-2/TRBV6-3,many,-,TGTGCCAGCAGCACACTGGGATACGAGCAGTACTTC,CASSTLGYEQYF
TRBJ2-5,TRBV12-3/TRBV12-4,many,-,TGTGCCAGCAGTCTGCATCTGGGGGGACAAGAGACCCAGTACTTC,CASSLHLGGQETQYF
TRBJ1-2,TRBV2,many,TRBD1,TGTGCCACCTCGGACAGGGGAAAGCATGGCTACACCTTC,CATSDRGKHGYTF
TRBJ1-3,TRBV6-5,-,-,TGTGCCAGCAGTTATTCTTTCGCCGGAAACACTGGAAACACCATATATTTT,CASSYSFAGNTGNTIYF
TRBJ1-1,TRBV4-1,-,-,TGCGCCAGCAGCCAAGAAGGGACATCGGAGTTAGCTTTCTTT,CASSQEGTSELAFF
TRBJ1-1,TRBV12-3/TRBV12-4,-,-,TGTGCCAGCAGTCCCGGTGGGATCCCCATGAACACTGAAGCTTTCTTT,CASSPGGIPMNTEAFF
TRBJ2-7,TRBV6-1,-,-,TGTGCCAGCAGCCAATACGGGACACAGGAAGAGCAGTACTTC,CASSQYGTQEEQYF
TRBJ2-7,TRBV4-1,many,TRBD1,TGCGCCAGCAGCCTGGGACAGATTTCCTACGAGCAGTACTTC,CASSLGQISYEQYF
TRBJ1-6,TRBV12-3/TRBV12-4,-,TRBD1,TGTGCCAGCAGCCCCGACAGGGCGGATAATTCACCCCTCCACTTT,CASSPDRADNSPLHF
TRBJ2-7,TRBV6-2/TRBV6-3,-,TRBD2,TGTGCCAGCACCCTAAGAGCGGGAGCCCACGAGCAGTACTTC,CASTLRAGAHEQYF
TRBJ2-7,TRBV15,many,-,TGTGCCACCTCCCCTGGGGGCCTTTACGAGCAGTACTTC,CATSPGGLYEQYF
TRBJ2-2,TRBV11-2,once,-,TGTGCCAGCAGCTACGGGACTCCCGGGGAGCTGTTTTTT,CASSYGTPGELFF
TRBJ2-5,TRBV2,-,-,TGTGCCAGCAGTAGCTTTTCTTCGGGGGAGACCCAGTACTTC,CASSSFSSGETQYF
TRBJ2-7,TRBV24-1,many,-,TGTGCCACCAGTCGCGACAGCTACGAGCAGTACTTC,CATSRDSYEQYF
TRBJ1-1,TRBV12-3/TRBV12-4,many,-,TGTGCCAGCAGTAGAGGAGGACATATCAACACTGAAGCTTTCTTT,CASSRGGHINTEAFF
TRBJ2-5,TRBV5-1,once,TRBD2,TGCGCCAGCACATCCGGGACTAGTGGCTTCGAGACCCAGTACTTC,CASTSGTSGFETQYF
TRBJ1-2,TRBV7-2,many,-,TGTGCCAGCAGCTTTAAGGGCCGGGACTATGGCTACACCTTC,CASSFKGRDYGYTF
TRBJ1-5,TRBV20-1,many,-,TGCAGTGCTACAACAGGGTATAGCAATCAGCCCCAGCATTTT,CSATTGYSNQPQHF
TRBJ1-1,TRBV7-9,many,-,TGTGCCAGCAGCTTACGACAAACGAACACTGAAGCTTTCTTT,CASSLRQTNTEAFF
TRBJ2-4,TRBV20-1,-,-,TGCAGTGCGCCGGACAGCCAAGCCAAAAACATTCAGTACTTC,CSAPDSQAKNIQYF
TRBJ1-2,TRBV27,once,TRBD1,TGTGCCAGCAGTCTCTCCGGGACAGGTTTCTCTTTTGGCTACACCTTC,CASSLSGTGFSFGYTF
TRBJ2-5,TRBV2,many,-,TGTGCCAGCAGTGATACTCGCGATCGAGAGACCCAGTACTTC,CASSDTRDRETQYF
TRBJ1-1,TRBV6-2/TRBV6-3,-,-,TGTGCCAGCAGTTCCTACACATCGAACACTGAAGCTTTCTTT,CASSSYTSNTEAFF
TRBJ2-7,TRBV6-2/TRBV6-3,many,-,TGTGCCAGCAGGGGACTGGACGGAACTACCCGCGGCGAGCAGTACTTC,CASRGLDGTTRGEQYF
TRBJ1-5,TRBV28,-,-,TGTGCCATCCGGTTGGGGGGGGAAGGTCAGCCCCAGCATTTT,CAIRLGGEGQPQHF
TRBJ1-1,TRBV28,-,-,TGTGCCAGCAGCAGGGGAGGGACGGTCACTGAAGCTTTCTTT,CASSRGGTVTEAFF
TRBJ2-7,TRBV12-3/TRBV12-4,many,TRBD2,TGTGCCAGCGGCCCCGGGACTAGCGGGAGAAGGGTGTACGAGCAGTACTTC,CASGPGTSGRRVYEQYF
TRBJ2-5,TRBV6-2/TRBV6-3,once,-,TGTGCCAGCAGTTACGATGAGACCCAGTACTTC,CASSYDETQYF
TRBJ2-5,TRBV6-5,-,TRBD1,TGTGCCAGCAGTTACTCGAACAGGGGTTTGGGAGAGACCCAGTACTTC,CASSYSNRGLGETQYF
TRBJ2-5,TRBV24-1,many,-,TGTGCCACCAGTGATTCGCGGGTTTTTCAAGAGACCCAGTACTTC,CATSDSRVFQETQYF
TRBJ1-2,TRBV11-2,many,-,TGTGCCAGCAGCTTAGAGGGGGAAGGCTACACCTTC,CASSLEGEGYTF
TRBJ1-1,TRBV15,many,-,TGTGCCACCAGCGGTACAGCGAACACTGAAGCTTTCTTT,CATSGTANTEAFF
TRBJ2-5,TRBV4-3,many,-,TGCGCCAGCAGCCTTTCTGGGGGCATCGGTGAGACCCAGTACTTC,CASSLSGGIGETQYF
TRBJ1-1,TRBV30,-,TRBD1,TGTGCCTGGAGAGCAAGAGACAGGGGGCGGACTGAAGCTTTCTTT,CAWRARDRGRTEAFF
TRBJ2-1,TRBV6-5,many,TRBD1,TGTGCCAGCAGTACGGGACAGGGTGTCAGGATTGAGCAGTTCTTC,CASSTGQGVRIEQFF